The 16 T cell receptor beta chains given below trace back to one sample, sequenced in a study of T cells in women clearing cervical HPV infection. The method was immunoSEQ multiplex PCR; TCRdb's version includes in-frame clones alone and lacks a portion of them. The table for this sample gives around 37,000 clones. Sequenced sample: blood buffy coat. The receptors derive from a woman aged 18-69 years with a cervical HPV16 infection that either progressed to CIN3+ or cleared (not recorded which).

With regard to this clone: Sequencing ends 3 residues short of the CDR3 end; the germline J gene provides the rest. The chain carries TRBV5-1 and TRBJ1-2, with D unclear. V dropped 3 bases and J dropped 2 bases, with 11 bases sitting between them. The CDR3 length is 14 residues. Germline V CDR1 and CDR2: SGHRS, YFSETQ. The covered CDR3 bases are TGCGCCAGCAGCTCCAGGACGGGGAACTATGGC. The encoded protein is CASSSRTGNYG. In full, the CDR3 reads CASSSRTGNYGYTF.

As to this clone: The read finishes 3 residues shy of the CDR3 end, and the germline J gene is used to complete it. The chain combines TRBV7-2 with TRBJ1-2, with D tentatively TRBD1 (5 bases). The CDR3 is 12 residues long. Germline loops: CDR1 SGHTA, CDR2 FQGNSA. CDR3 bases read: TGTGCCACCAGAGTTTTACAGGTCCTT. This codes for CATRVLQVL. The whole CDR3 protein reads CATRVLQVLYTF.

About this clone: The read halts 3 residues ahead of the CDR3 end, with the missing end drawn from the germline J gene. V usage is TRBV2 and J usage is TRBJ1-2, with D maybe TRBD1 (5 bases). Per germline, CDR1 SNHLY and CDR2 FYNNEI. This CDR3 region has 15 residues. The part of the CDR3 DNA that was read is TGTGCCAGCAGGACCGGGACTAGTGATTTCCTCGAC. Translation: CASRTGTSDFLD. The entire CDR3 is CASRTGTSDFLDYTF.

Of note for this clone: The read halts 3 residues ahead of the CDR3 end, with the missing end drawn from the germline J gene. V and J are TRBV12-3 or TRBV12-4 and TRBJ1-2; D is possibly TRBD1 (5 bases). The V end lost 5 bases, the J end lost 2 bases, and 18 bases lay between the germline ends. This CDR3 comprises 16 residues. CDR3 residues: CASSPPTQGKNYGYTF. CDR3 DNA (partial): TGTGCCAGCAGTCCTCCTACGCAGGGAAAAAACTATGGC.

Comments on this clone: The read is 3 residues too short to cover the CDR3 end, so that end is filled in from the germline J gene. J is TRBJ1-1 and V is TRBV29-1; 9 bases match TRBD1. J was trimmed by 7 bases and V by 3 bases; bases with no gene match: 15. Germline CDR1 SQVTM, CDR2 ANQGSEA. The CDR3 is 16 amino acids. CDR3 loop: CSVDRDRVIRDDEAFF. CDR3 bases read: TGCAGCGTTGACCGGGACAGGGTTATTCGCGATGATGAA.

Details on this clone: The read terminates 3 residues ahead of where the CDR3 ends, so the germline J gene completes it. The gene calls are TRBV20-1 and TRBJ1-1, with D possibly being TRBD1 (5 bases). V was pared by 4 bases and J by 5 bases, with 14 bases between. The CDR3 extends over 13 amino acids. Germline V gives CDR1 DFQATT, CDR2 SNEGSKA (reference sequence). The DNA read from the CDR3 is TGCAGTGCTACTGACCCCCAGGGAACTGAA. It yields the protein CSATDPQGTE. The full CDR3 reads CSATDPQGTEAFF.

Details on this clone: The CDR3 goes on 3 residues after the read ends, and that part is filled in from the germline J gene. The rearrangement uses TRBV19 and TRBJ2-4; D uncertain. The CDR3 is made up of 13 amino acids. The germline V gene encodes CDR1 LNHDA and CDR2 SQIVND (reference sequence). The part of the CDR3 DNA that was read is TGTGCCAGTAACTCAGGAAAAATCTATGGT. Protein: CASNSGKIYG. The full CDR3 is CASNSGKIYGQYF.

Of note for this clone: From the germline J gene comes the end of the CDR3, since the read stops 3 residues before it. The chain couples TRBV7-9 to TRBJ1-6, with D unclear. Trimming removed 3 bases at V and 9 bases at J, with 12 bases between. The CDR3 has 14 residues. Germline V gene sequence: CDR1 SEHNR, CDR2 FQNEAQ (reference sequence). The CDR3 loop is CASSFWTGSSPLHF. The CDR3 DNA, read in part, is TGTGCCAGCAGCTTCTGGACGGGGAGTTCACCC.

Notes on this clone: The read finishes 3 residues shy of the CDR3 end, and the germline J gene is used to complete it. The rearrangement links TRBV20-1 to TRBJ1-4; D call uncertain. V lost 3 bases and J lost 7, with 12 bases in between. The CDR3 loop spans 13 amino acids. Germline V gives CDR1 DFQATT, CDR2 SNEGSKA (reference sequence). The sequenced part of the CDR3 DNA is TGCAGTGCTAGCGGTCGAGTTAGTGAAAAA. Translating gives CSASGRVSEK. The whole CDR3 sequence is CSASGRVSEKLFF.

The sequenced part of the CDR3 DNA is TGCAGTGCTAGTCCCGGGGGTATTGCCTACGAG. This gives the protein CSASPGGIAYE. The CDR3, in full, reads CSASPGGIAYEQYF. The chain couples TRBV20-1 to TRBJ2-7; maybe TRBD2 (6 bases). With the read ending 3 residues before the CDR3 end, the germline J gene is used to fill in that end. The CDR3 sequence is 14 residues long. V lost 3 bases and J 2 bases, leaving 14 bases between the germline ends. Germline values: CDR1 DFQATT, CDR2 SNEGSKA (reference sequence).

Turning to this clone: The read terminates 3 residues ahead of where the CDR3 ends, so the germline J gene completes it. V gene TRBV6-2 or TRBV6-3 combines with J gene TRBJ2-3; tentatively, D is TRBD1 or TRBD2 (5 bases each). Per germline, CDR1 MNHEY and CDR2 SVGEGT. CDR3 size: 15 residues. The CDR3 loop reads CASTQNRLKGEPQYF. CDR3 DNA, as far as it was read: TGTGCCAGCACTCAAAATCGGCTCAAAGGGGAGCCG.

Partial CDR3 DNA: TGTGCCAGCACTTTGACTAGCGGGGGCATCGAGACC. Translation gives CASTLTSGGIET. The whole CDR3 sequence reads CASTLTSGGIETQYF. This chain connects TRBV2 to TRBJ2-5; 12 bases agree with TRBD2. The read falls 3 residues short of the CDR3 end, and the missing part is taken from the germline J gene. V dropped 7 bases and J dropped 5; count of bases not matched to a gene: 8. Germline CDR1 reads SNHLY; CDR2 reads FYNNEI. This CDR3 contains 15 residues.

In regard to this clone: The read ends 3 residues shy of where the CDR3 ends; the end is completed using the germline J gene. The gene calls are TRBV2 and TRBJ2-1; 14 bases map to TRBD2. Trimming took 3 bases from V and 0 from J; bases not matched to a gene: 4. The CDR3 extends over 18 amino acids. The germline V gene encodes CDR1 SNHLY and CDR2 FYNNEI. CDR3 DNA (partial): TGTGCCAGCAGTGAGGGGACTAGCGGGAGTTTCTCCTACAATGAG. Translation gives CASSEGTSGSFSYNE. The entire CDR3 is CASSEGTSGSFSYNEQFF.

The CDR3 loop reads CASSSPYRGSSPLHF. CDR3 DNA, as far as it was read: TGTGCCAGCAGCTCGCCTTACAGGGGAAGTTCACCC. The gene calls are TRBV7-2 and TRBJ1-6; 7 positions match TRBD1. Read data end 3 residues before the CDR3 end; the end is taken from the germline J gene. Germline-derived CDR1 and CDR2 are SGHTA and FQGNSA. This CDR3 comprises 15 residues. Germline trimming cut 4 bases from V and 9 bases from J; bases unmatched to any gene: 9.

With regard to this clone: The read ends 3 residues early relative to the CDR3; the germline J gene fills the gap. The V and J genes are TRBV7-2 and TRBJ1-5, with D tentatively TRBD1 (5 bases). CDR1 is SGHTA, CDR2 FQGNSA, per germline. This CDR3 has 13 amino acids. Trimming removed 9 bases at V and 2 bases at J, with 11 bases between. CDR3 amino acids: CASGSGGNQPQHF. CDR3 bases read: TGTGCCAGTGGGTCGGGGGGCAATCAGCCC. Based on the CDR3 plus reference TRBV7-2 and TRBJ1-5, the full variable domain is GAGVSQSPSNKVTEKGKDVELRCDPISGHTALYWYRQSLGQGLEFLIYFQGNSAPDKSGLPSDRFSAERTGGSVSTLTIQRTQQEDSAVYLCASGSGGNQPQHFGDGTRLSIL.

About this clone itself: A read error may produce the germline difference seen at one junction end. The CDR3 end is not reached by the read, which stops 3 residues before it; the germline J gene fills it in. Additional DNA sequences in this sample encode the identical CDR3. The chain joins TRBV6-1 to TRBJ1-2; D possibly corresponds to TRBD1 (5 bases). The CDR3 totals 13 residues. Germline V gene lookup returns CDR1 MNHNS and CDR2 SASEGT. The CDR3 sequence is CASSGGRGDGYTF. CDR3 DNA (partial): TGTGCCAGCAGTGGGGGCCGGGGGGATGGT.